The 5 T cell receptor beta chains listed next were all sequenced from one sample in a study of response to subunit inactivated influenza vaccine. Via MiXCR, TCRdb re-called the RT-PCR reads, giving one row per CDR3 protein. The table shows 550,000 to 600,000 distinct CDR3 sequences, with approximately 10% occurring only once. This specimen consisted of PBMCs from blood, obtained on the day of vaccination. The receptors shown here come from a man between 50 and 59 years old who received an inactivated influenza vaccine.

J is TRBJ1-1 and V is TRBV14, with D possibly TRBD1 on 5 matching bases. Trimming stripped 1 base from V and 6 bases from J, with 12 bases between. The CDR3 spans 14 residues. Germline-derived CDR1 and CDR2 are SGHDN and FVKESK. The CDR3 loop is CASSQAGLFAEAFF. The CDR3 DNA reads as TGTGCCAGCAGCCAAGCAGGGTTGTTCGCTGAAGCTTTCTTT.

The CDR3 DNA is TGTGCCAGCAGTTCACAGCTTAATAGGGTAAAACTGTTTTTT. This gives the protein CASSSQLNRVKLFF. The rearrangement joins TRBV28 to TRBJ1-4, with D unclear. The CDR3 contains 14 residues. CDR1 and CDR2 from the germline V gene are MDHEN and SYDVKM. V was clipped by 4 bases and J by 10 bases, with 16 bases between them.

This clonotype was picked up a small number of times. This rearrangement joins TRBV20-1 to TRBJ2-5; weak D call: TRBD1 (6 bases). Germline V gene sequence: CDR1 DFQATT, CDR2 SNEGSKA (reference sequence). The CDR3 length is 14 residues. V shed 2 bases and J shed 5 bases, with 15 bases lying between them. In DNA, the CDR3 is TGCAGTGCTAGAACAGGGTGGCCGACGGAGACCCAGTACTTC. This translates into CSARTGWPTETQYF.

This clonotype showed up just a few times. The CDR3 sequence is CATSRTGVSYEQYF. DNA for the CDR3: TGTGCCACCAGCAGGACGGGAGTATCCTACGAGCAGTACTTC. The chain joins TRBV15 to TRBJ2-7; D is possibly TRBD2 (6 bases). CDR1 is LNHNV and CDR2 is YYDKDF in the germline V gene (reference sequence). Trimming pared 3 bases from V and 1 base from J, leaving 10 bases between. This CDR3 spans 14 amino acids.

This clonotype turned up a few times. The V gene is TRBV5-1, the J gene TRBJ2-3, with TRBD2 matching 11 bases. CDR3 length: 13 residues. Germline V gene lookup returns CDR1 SGHRS and CDR2 YFSETQ. V gave up 8 bases and J gave up 5 bases; unmatched junction bases: 4. Here the CDR3 reads CASSGRAKDTQYF. The DNA of the CDR3 is TGCGCCAGTAGCGGGAGGGCCAAAGATACGCAGTATTTT.